The entry below describes one T cell receptor (beta chain). Antigen specificity is unknown. The germline V gene encodes CDR1 SSHAT and CDR2 FNYEAQ (reference sequence). With 0 bases removed from V and 12 bases from J, the gap between germline ends came to 12 bases. The CDR3 extends over 13 amino acids. This record belongs to a study of cytomegalovirus exposure and HLA in healthy donors. Study results and limitations: Testing in vitro showed a few CMV-associated chains specific for CMV antigens.

Clones were read by immunoSEQ multiplex PCR, and TCRdb kept only the in-frame ones, dropping some. The sample shows 300,000 to 400,000 clones, 88% of them seen only once. V gene TRBV7-7 combines with J gene TRBJ2-1; weak D call: TRBD2 (6 bases). This TCR came from a man aged 25-40 years in good health and CMV-seronegative. The sample taken for sequencing was PBMCs. The CDR3 sequence is CASSLAEGKGQFF. The DNA of the CDR3 is TGTGCCAGCAGCTTAGCGGAGGGGAAAGGGCAGTTCTTC.